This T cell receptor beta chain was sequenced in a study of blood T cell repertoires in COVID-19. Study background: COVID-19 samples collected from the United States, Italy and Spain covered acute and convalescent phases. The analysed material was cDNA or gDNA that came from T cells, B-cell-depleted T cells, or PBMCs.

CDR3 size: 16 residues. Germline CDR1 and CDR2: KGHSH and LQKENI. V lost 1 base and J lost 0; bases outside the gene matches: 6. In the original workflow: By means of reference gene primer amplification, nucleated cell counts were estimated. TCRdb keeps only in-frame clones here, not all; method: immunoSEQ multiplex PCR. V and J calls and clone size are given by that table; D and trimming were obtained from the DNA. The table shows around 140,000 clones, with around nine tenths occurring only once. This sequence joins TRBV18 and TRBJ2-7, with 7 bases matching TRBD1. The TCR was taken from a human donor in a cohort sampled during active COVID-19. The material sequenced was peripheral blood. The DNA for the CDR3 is TGTGCCAGCTCACCACGGGGGACAGCAAGCTCCTACGAGCAGTACTTC. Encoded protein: CASSPRGTASSYEQYF.